This T cell receptor (beta chain) came from a study of blood T cell repertoires in COVID-19. Across the study: From the United States, Italy and Spain came samples of acute and convalescent COVID-19. T cells, B-cell-depleted T cells, or PBMCs provided the cDNA or gDNA that served as material.

Germline V gene sequence: CDR1 MNHEY, CDR2 SVGAGI. The CDR3 loop spans 13 amino acids. V trimming: 6 bases; J trimming: 5 bases; junction bases outside the gene matches: 5. As originally analysed: Counts of nucleated cells, estimated from reference gene primer amplification, were obtained. Only in-frame clones appear in the TCRdb table, and some are missing; sequencing was by immunoSEQ multiplex PCR. V and J calls and clone size are those listed in that table; D and trimming were worked out from the DNA. Of some 96,000 clones detected, roughly 90% appear once; the ten largest clones hold roughly 2.1%.

The V and J genes are TRBV6-5 and TRBJ2-3; 7 nucleotides align to TRBD2. This sequence originates from a man aged 45 to 65 with active COVID-19. Sequenced input: peripheral blood. In nucleotides, the CDR3 is TGTGCCAGCAGGCGACTAGCAGTAGATACGCAGTATTTT. It encodes CASRRLAVDTQYF.